One sample yielded the 9 T cell receptor beta chains listed below, sequenced in a study of OX40 agonist ivuxolimab in advanced cancers. The repertoire was sequenced with immunoSEQ multiplex PCR; TCRdb's copy has only in-frame clones and lacks some. Of 40,000 to 50,000 clones detected, 88% appear once; the ten largest clones hold approximately 1%. Specimen: CD4+ or CD8+ T cells sorted from blood, collected in a trial of the OX40 agonist ivuxolimab. All receptors derive from an adult with an advanced solid tumor such as melanoma, head and neck, liver or kidney cancer.

This clone was found a few times. The rearrangement joins TRBV5-1 to TRBJ1-6, with D possibly being TRBD1 (6 bases). Germline V gene data show CDR1 as SGHRS and CDR2 as YFSETQ. This CDR3 spans 17 amino acids. V dropped 4 bases and J dropped 7 bases, with 21 bases sitting between them. The CDR3 reads CASSLLFGGANNSPLHF. In DNA, the CDR3 is TGCGCCAGCAGCCTACTCTTCGGGGGCGCAAACAATTCACCCCTCCACTTT. Supplemented by reference TRBV5-1 and TRBJ1-6, the full variable domain reads KAGVTQTPRYLIKTRGQQVTLSCSPISGHRSVSWYQQTPGQGLQFLFEYFSETQRNKGNFPGRFSGRQFSNSRSEMNVSTLELGDSALYLCASSLLFGGANNSPLHFGNGTRLTVT.

The CDR3 region is CASRPGQGAYGYTF. CDR3 nucleotide sequence: TGTGCCAGCAGACCTGGACAGGGGGCGTATGGCTACACCTTC. V usage is TRBV5-4 and J usage is TRBJ1-2; 11 positions match TRBD1. Germline CDR1 and CDR2: SGHNT and YYREEE (reference sequence). The CDR3 has 14 amino acids. V shed 5 bases, J shed 5 bases, and the junction held 5 bases outside the gene matches.

This rearrangement joins TRBV18 to TRBJ2-1; either TRBD1 or TRBD2 may fit D (5 bases each). V was trimmed by 0 bases and J by 5 bases, leaving 11 bases between them. CDR3 length: 15 amino acids. Germline CDR1 KGHSH, CDR2 LQKENI. Here the CDR3 DNA reads TGTGCCAGCTCACCACCGTCGGGACGAGACAATGAGCAGTTCTTC. As protein: CASSPPSGRDNEQFF.

CDR3 DNA: TGTGCCAGCAGCTTAATGGGAAGGGACATTCAGTACTTC. Translating gives CASSLMGRDIQYF. J is TRBJ2-4 and V is TRBV7-2; D unclear. Trimming removed 2 bases at V and 8 bases at J, with 10 bases between. CDR3 length equals 13 residues. Germline CDR1 reads SGHTA; CDR2 reads FQGNSA.

This chain's CDR3 is CASRSSGSGETQYF. DNA for the CDR3: TGTGCCAGCAGAAGTAGCGGGAGTGGAGAGACCCAGTACTTC. V and J are TRBV11-2 and TRBJ2-5; 9 nucleotides line up with TRBD2. From germline, CDR1 is SGHAT and CDR2 FQNNGV. The CDR3 has 14 amino acids. J was trimmed by 4 bases and V by 6 bases; bases with no gene match: 6.

The CDR3 nucleotides read TGTGCCAGTAGGGGGGGGGCCCACACCGGGGAGCTGTTTTTT. Translated, it gives CASRGGAHTGELFF. The chain couples TRBV19 to TRBJ2-2; possibly TRBD2 for D (7 bases). The CDR3 has 14 residues. CDR1 and CDR2 from the germline V gene are LNHDA and SQIVND (reference sequence). Trimming took 6 bases from V and 3 from J, leaving 11 bases between them.

This chain uses TRBV12-2 with TRBJ2-1. TRBV12-2 is an annotated pseudogene. The CDR3 is made up of 14 amino acids. The CDR3 sequence: CASRRLGGYNEQFF. The CDR3 DNA follows: TGTGCAAGTCGCCGCCTTGGGGGATACAATGAGCAGTTCTTC.

This clone was detected once. The chain employs TRBV18 and TRBJ2-3; the D gene is possibly TRBD1 (6 bases). The V end lost 2 bases, the J end lost 3 bases, and 9 bases lay between the germline ends. This CDR3 has 14 amino acids. Germline V gene sequence: CDR1 KGHSH, CDR2 LQKENI. The CDR3 reads CASSPTRGTDTQYF. The CDR3 DNA is TGTGCCAGCTCACCAACTAGGGGGACAGATACGCAGTATTTT.

V and J are TRBV7-2 and TRBJ2-1; 13 bases are a match to TRBD2. CDR1 SGHTA and CDR2 FQGNSA come from the germline V gene. V shed 6 bases and J 8 bases; nucleotides not matched to a gene: 7. CDR3 size: 15 residues. Here the CDR3 DNA reads TGTGCCAGCAGATTGGGACTAGCGGGACCGGATGAGCAGTTCTTC. Its protein product is CASRLGLAGPDEQFF.